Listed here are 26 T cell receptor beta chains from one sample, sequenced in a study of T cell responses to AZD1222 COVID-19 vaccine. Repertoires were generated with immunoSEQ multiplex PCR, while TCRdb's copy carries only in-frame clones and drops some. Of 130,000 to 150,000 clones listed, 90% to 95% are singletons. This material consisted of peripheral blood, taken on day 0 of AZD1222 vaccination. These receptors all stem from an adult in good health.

The CDR3 loop is CASSPRRGLNTGELFF. In DNA, the CDR3 is TGTGCCAGCAGCCCTCGTAGGGGGTTGAACACCGGGGAGCTGTTTTTT. This chain joins TRBV7-6 and TRBJ2-2; TRBD1 might be the D (6 bases). Looked up from germline, CDR1 is SGHVS and CDR2 is FNYEAQ. The CDR3 covers 16 residues. Trimming removed 5 bases at V and 1 base at J, with 14 bases between.

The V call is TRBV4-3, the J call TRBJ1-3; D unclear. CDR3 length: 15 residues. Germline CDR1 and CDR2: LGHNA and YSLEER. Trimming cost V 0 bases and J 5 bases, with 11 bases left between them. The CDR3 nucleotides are TGCGCCAGCAGCCAAGATGCCGTAGGGCGAAACACCATATATTTT. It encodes CASSQDAVGRNTIYF.

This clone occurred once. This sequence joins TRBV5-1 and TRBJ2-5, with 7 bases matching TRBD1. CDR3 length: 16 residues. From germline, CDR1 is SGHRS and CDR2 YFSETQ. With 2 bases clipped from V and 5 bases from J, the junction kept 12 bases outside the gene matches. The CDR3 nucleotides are TGCGCCAGCAGCTTAGGAGACAGGGTAGAGGGGGAGACCCAGTACTTC. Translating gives CASSLGDRVEGETQYF.

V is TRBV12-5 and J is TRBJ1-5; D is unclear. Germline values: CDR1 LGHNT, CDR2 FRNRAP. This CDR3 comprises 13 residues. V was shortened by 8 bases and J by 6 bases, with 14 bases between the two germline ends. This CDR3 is CASRAPNTQPQHF. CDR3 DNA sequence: TGTGCTAGTAGGGCTCCCAACACTCAGCCCCAGCATTTT.

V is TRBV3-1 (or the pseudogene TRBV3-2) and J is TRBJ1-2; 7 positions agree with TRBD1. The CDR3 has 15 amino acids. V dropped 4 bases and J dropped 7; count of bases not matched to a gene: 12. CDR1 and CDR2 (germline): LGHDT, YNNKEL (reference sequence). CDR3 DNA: TGTGCCAGCAGCCGAGGTTCGACAGGGTCGGGTGGCTACACCTTC. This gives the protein CASSRGSTGSGGYTF.

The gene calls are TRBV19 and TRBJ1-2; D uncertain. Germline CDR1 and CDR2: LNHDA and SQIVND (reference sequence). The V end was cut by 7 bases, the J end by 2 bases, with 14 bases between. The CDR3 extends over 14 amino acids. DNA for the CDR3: TGTGCCAGTACCCCGTGGCGGGAAAACTATGGCTACACCTTC. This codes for CASTPWRENYGYTF.

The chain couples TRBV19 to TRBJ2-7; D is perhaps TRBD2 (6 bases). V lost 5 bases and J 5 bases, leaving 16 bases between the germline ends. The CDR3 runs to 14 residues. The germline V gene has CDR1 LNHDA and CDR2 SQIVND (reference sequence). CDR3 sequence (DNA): TGTGCCAGTAGTCCGAGGTCATCGGGAGACGAGCAGTACTTC. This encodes CASSPRSSGDEQYF.

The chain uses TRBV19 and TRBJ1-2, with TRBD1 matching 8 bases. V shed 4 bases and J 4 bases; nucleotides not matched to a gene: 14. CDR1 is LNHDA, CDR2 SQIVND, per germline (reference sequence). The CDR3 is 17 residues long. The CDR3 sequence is CASSNLGRGQGGYGYTF. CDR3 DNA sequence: TGTGCCAGTAGTAATCTCGGCCGCGGACAGGGAGGCTATGGCTACACCTTC.

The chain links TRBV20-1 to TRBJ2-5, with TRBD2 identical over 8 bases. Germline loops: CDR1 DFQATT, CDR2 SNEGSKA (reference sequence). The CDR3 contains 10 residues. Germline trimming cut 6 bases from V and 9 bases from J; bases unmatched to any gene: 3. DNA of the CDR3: TGCAGTGCCGGGCGGGAGGCCCAGTACTTC. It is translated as CSAGREAQYF.

The CDR3, as DNA: TGCGCCAGCAGTCCCCTAGCGGACAGGGGGCCTGACAAAGAGACCCAGTACTTC. Translated: CASSPLADRGPDKETQYF. This chain links TRBV23-1 with TRBJ2-5; 11 bases line up with TRBD1. TRBV23-1 is an ORF; its function is uncertain. The ends lost 4 bases at V and 3 bases at J; junction bases unmatched: 13. This CDR3 is 18 amino acids long.

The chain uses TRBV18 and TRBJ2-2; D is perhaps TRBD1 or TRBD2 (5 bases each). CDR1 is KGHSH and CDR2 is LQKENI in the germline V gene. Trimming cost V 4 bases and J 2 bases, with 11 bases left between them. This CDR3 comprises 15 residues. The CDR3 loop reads CASSRGTENTGELFF. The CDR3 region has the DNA TGTGCCAGCTCACGTGGGACGGAAAACACCGGGGAGCTGTTTTTT.

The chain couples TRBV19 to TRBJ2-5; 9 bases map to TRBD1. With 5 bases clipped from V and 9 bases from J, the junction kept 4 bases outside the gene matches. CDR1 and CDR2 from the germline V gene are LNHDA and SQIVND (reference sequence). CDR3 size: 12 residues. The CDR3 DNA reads TGTGCCAGTAGTCCCGGGACAGGGTCCCAGTACTTC. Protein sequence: CASSPGTGSQYF.

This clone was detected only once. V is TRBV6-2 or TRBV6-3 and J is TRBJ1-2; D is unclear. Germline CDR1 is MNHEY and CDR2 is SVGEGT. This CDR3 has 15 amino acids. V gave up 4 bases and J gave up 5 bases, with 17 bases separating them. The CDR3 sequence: CASSWNLGQVYGYTF. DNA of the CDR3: TGTGCCAGCAGTTGGAATCTGGGCCAGGTTTATGGCTACACCTTC.

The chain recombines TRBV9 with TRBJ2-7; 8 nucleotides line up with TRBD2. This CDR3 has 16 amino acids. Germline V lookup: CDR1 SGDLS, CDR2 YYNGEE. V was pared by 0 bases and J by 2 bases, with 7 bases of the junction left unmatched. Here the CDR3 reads CASSVAPLAGPYEQYF. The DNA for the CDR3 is TGTGCCAGCAGCGTAGCTCCTTTAGCGGGGCCCTACGAGCAGTACTTC.

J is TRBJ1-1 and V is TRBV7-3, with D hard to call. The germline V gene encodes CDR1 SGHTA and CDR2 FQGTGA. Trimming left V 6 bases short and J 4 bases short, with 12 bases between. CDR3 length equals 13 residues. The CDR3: CASSGASGTEAFF. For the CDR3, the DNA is TGTGCCAGCAGTGGCGCGTCGGGCACTGAAGCTTTCTTT.

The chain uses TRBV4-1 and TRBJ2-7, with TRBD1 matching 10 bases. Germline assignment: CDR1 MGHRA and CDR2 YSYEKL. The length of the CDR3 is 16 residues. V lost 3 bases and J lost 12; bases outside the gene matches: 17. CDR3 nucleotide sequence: TGCGCCAGCAGCCACTTGCCGGGGACAGGGGAACCGGTTCGGTACTTC. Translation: CASSHLPGTGEPVRYF.

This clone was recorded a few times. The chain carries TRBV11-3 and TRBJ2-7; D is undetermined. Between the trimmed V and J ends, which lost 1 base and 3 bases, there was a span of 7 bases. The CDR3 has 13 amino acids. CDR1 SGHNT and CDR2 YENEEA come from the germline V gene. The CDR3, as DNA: TGTGCCAGCAGCTTAGCCAAGGGCTACGAGCAGTACTTC. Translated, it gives CASSLAKGYEQYF.

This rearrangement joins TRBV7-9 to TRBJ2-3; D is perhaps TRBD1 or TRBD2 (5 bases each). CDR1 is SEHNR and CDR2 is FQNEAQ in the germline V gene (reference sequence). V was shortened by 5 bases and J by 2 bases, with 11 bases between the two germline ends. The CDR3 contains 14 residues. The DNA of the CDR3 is TGTGCCAGCAGCCCGGGACCGTTCACAGATACGCAGTATTTT. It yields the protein CASSPGPFTDTQYF.

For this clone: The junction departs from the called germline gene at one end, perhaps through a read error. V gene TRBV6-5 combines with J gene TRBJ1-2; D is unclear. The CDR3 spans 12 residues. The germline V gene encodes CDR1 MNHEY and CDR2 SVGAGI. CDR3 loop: CASITATYVYTF. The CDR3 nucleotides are TGTGCCAGCATCACAGCAACCTATGTCTACACCTTC.

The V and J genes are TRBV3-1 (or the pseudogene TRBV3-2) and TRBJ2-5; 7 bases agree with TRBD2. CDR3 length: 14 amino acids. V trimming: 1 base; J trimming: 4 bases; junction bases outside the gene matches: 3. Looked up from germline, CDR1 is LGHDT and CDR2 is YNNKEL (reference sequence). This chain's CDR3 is CASSQAAGRETQYF. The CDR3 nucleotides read TGTGCCAGCAGCCAAGCAGCGGGAAGAGAGACCCAGTACTTC.

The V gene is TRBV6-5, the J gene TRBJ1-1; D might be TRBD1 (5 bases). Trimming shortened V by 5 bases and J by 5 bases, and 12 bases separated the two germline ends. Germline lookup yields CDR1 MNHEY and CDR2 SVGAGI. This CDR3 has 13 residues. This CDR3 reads CASSTGAWTEAFF. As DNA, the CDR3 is TGTGCCAGCAGTACCGGGGCCTGGACTGAAGCTTTCTTT.

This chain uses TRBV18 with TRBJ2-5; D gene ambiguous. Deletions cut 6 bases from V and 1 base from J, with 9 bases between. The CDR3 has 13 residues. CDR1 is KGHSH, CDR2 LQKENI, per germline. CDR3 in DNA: TGTGCCAGCTCCTTTCACATCCAAGAGACCCAGTACTTC. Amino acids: CASSFHIQETQYF.

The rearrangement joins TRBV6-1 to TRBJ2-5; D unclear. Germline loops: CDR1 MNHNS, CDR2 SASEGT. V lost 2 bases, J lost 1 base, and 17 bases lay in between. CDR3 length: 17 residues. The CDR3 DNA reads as TGTGCCAGCAGTGAATGGATTGGAGACTCAACCCAAGAGACCCAGTACTTC. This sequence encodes CASSEWIGDSTQETQYF.

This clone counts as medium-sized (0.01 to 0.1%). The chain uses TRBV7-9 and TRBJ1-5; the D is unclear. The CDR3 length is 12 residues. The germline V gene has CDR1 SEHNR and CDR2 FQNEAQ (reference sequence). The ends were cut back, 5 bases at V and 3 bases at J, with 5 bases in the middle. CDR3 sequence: CASSQDNQPQHF. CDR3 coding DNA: TGTGCCAGCAGCCAAGACAATCAGCCCCAGCATTTT.

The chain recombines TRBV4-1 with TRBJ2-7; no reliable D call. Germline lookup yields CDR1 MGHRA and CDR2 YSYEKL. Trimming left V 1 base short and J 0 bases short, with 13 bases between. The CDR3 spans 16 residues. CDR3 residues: CASSQALGYTSYEQYF. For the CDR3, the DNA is TGCGCCAGCAGCCAAGCTCTGGGCTACACCTCCTACGAGCAGTACTTC.

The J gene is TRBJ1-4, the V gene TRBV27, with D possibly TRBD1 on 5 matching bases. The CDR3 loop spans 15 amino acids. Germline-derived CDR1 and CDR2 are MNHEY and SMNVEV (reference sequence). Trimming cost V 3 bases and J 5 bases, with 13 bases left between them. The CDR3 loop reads CASSFQGNGNEKLFF. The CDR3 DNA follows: TGTGCCAGCAGTTTTCAGGGAAACGGCAATGAAAAACTGTTTTTT. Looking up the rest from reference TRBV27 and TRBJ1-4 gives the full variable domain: EAQVTQNPRYLITVTGKKLTVTCSQNMNHEYMSWYRQDPGLGLRQIYYSMNVEVTDKGDVPEGYKVSRKEKRNFPLILESPSPNQTSLYFCASSFQGNGNEKLFFGSGTQLSVL.